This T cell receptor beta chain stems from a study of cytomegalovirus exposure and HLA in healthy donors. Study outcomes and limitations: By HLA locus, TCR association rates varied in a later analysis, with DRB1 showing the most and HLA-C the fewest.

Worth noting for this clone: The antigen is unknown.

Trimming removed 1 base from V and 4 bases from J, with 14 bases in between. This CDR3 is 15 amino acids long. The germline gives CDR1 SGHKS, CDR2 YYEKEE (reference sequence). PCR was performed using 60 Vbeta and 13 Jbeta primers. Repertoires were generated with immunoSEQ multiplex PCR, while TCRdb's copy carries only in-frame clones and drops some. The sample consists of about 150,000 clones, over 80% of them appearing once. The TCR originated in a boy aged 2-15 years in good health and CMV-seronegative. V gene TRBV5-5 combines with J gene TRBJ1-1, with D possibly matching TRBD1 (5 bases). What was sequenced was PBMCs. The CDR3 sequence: CASSLRIGVGTEAFF. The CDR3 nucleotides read TGTGCCAGCAGCTTGAGGATAGGGGTCGGCACTGAAGCTTTCTTT.